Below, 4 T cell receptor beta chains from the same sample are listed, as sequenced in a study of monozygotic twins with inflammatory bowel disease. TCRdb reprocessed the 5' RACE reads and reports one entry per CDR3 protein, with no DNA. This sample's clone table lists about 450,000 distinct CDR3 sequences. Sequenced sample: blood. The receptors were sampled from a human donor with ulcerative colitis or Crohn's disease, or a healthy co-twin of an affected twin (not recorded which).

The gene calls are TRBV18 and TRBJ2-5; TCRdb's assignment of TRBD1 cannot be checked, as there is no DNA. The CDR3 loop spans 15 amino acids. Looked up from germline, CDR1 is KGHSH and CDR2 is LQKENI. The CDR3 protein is CASSPLGQPVETQYF. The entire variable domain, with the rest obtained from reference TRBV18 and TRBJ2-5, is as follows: NAGVMQNPRHLVRRRGQEARLRCSPMKGHSHVYWYRQLPEEGLKFMVYLQKENIIDESGMPKERFSAEFPKEGPSILRIQQVVRGDSAAYFCASSPLGQPVETQYFGPGTRLLVL.

The CDR3 reads CAWSVQAKDEQFF. The genes are TRBV30 and TRBJ2-1. Looked up from germline, CDR1 is GTSNPN and CDR2 is SVGIG (reference sequence). CDR3 size: 13 residues.

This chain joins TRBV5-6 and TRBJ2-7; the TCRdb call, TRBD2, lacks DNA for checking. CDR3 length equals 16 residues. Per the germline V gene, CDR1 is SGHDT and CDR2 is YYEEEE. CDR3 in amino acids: CASSLAGGPRSYEQYF.

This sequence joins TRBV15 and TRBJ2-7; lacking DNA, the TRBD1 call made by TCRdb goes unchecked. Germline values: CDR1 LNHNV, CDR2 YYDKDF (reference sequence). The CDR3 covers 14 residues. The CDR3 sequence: CATSTGQGTIEQYF.